Listed here is a single TCR beta chain. The data stem from a study of T cell responses to AZD1222 COVID-19 vaccine. Some clones are missing from TCRdb's copy, which holds only in-frame ones; the method was immunoSEQ multiplex PCR. The table records about 140,000 clones, about 86% of them present only once. Looked up from germline, CDR1 is LNHDA and CDR2 is SQIVND (reference sequence). This CDR3 has 14 amino acids. V lost 7 bases to trimming and J lost 4 bases, with 16 bases between them. The sequence derives from an adult in good health. The sample was peripheral blood, taken on day 0 of AZD1222 vaccination. The V gene is TRBV19, the J gene TRBJ1-2; D unresolved. CDR3 coding DNA: TGTGCCAGTACCTATACGGGGAGGGCCTATGGCTACACCTTC. It translates to CASTYTGRAYGYTF.